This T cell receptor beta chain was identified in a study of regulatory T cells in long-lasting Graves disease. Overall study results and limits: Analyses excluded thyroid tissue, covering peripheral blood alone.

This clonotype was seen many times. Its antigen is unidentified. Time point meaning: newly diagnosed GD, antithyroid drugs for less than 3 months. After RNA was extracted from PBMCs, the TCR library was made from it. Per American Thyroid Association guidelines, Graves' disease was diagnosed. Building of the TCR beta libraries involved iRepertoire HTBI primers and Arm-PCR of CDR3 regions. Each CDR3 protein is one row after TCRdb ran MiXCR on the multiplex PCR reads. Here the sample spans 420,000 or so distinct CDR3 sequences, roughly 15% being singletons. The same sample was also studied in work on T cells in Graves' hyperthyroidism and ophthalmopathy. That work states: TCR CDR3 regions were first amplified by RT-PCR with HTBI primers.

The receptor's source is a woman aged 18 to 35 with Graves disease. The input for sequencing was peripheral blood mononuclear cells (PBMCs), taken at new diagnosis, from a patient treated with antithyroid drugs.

CDR3 loop: CASSFSGSEQFF. Written as DNA, the CDR3 is TGTGCCAGCAGCTTTTCCGGGTCTGAGCAGTTCTTC. The chain uses TRBV11-3 and TRBJ2-1; D call uncertain. Trimming left V 3 bases short and J 9 bases short, with 9 bases between. The CDR3 loop spans 12 amino acids. Germline CDR1 and CDR2: SGHNT and YENEEA.